This T cell receptor (beta chain) was recovered during a study of tissue T cells after allogeneic stem cell transplantation. Survey-depth TCRbeta CDR3 sequencing reported V/J genes and productive frequencies. The table came from immunoSEQ multiplex PCR; TCRdb's copy has only in-frame clones and leaves some out. The sample records about 21,000 clones, approximately 70% being singletons. On this clone itself: What it binds is unknown. Any gene name here is a mouse gene name.

Study-level points and caveats: TCR repertoires tracked anatomic similarity, regardless of disease or transplant status.

The sequencing sample was made of blood. This clonotype was obtained from a female BALB/c mouse in good health. For the strain, the MHC haplotype given is H2-d.

CDR3 bases read: TGTGCCAGCAGTATGAGGGGGGGCGGGTTCCAAGACACCCAGTAC. Translated, it gives CASSMRGGGFQDTQY. The entire CDR3 protein reads CASSMRGGGFQDTQYF. The J gene is TRBJ2-5, the V gene TRBV19; 8 nucleotides align to TRBD2. The sequence runs out 1 residue before the end of the CDR3; the remainder is reconstructed from the germline J gene. The V and J ends lost 2 bases and 2 bases, in that order; junction bases with no gene match: 7. The CDR3 length is 16 residues. Germline CDR1 reads FNHDT; CDR2 reads SITEND (reference sequence).